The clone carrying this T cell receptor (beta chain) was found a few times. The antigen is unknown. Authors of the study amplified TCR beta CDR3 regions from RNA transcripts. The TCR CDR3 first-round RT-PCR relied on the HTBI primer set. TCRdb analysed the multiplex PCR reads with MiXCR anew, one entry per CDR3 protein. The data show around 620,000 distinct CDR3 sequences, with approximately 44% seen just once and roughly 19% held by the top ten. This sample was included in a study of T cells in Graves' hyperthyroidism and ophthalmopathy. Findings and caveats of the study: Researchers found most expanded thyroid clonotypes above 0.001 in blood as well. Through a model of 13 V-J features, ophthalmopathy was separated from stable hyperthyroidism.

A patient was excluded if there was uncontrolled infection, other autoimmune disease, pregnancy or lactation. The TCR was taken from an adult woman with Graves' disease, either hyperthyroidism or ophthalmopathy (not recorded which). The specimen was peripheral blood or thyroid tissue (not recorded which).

In nucleotides, the CDR3 is TGTGCCATCCGGGACTGGGGGATGATGGAGACCCAGTACTTC. It is translated as CAIRDWGMMETQYF. The chain recombines TRBV6-5 with TRBJ2-5; TRBD2 might be the D (6 bases). The CDR3 spans 14 residues. Per germline, CDR1 MNHEY and CDR2 SVGAGI. Trimming removed 10 bases at V and 5 bases at J, with 20 bases between.